This T cell receptor (beta chain) was captured by sequencing in a study of blood T cell repertoires in COVID-19. In the original processing: Amplified reference gene primers provided the basis for estimating nucleated cell counts. Using immunoSEQ multiplex PCR, the repertoire was profiled, and TCRdb retains in-frame clones only, with some absent. The DNA gave D and trimming, while V, J and clone size come from that table. The sample lists about 250,000 clones; roughly four fifths were seen once. The CDR3 length is 16 residues. Trimming took off 0 bases at V and 7 bases at J, with 16 bases between the two ends. CDR1 and CDR2 (germline): MGHRA, YSYEKL.

The TCR was taken from a man older than 75 with acute or convalescent COVID-19. The specimen was peripheral blood. The rearrangement uses TRBV4-1 and TRBJ2-1, with D perhaps matching TRBD2 (6 bases). CDR3 amino acids: CASSQDLRERWNEQFF. CDR3 in DNA: TGCGCCAGCAGCCAAGATCTTCGGGAGAGATGGAATGAGCAGTTCTTC.